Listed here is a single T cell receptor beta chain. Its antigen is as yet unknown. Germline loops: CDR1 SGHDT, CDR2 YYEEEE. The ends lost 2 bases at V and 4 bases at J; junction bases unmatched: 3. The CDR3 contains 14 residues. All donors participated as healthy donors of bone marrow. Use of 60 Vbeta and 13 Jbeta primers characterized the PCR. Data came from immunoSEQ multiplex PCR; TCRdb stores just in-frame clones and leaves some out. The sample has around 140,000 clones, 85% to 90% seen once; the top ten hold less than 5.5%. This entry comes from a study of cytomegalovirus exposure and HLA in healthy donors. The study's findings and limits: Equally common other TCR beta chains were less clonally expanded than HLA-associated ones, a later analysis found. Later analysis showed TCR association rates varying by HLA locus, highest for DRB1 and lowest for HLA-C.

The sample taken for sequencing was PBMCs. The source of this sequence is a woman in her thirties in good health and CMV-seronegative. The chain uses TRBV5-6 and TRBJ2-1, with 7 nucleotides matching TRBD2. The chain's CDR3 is CASSLASGYNEQFF. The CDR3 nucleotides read TGTGCCAGCAGCTTAGCTAGCGGTTACAATGAGCAGTTCTTC.